These 18 T cell receptor beta chains came from one sample sequenced in a study of blood T cell repertoires in COVID-19. TCRdb keeps only in-frame clones here, not all; method: immunoSEQ multiplex PCR. The data show around 50,000 clones, around 83% seen once. Sequenced input: peripheral blood. These receptors all stem from a human donor in a cohort sampled during active COVID-19.

The chain links TRBV5-5 to TRBJ2-5; tentative D call: TRBD1 (6 bases). This CDR3 has 14 amino acids. V was clipped by 3 bases and J by 5 bases, with 14 bases between them. In germline, CDR1 is SGHKS, CDR2 YYEKEE (reference sequence). The CDR3 loop is CASSSFGQSETQYF. CDR3 bases: TGTGCCAGCAGCTCCTTCGGACAGAGTGAGACCCAGTACTTC. The variable domain in full, with the rest retrieved from reference TRBV5-5 and TRBJ2-5, is DAGVTQSPTHLIKTRGQQVTLRCSPISGHKSVSWYQQVLGQGPQFIFQYYEKEERGRGNFPDRFSARQFPNYSSELNVNALLLGDSALYLCASSSFGQSETQYFGPGTRLLVL.

This sequence joins TRBV27 and TRBJ2-3; D perhaps matches TRBD1 (5 bases). V lost 5 bases and J 0 bases, leaving 12 bases between the germline ends. The germline V gene has CDR1 MNHEY and CDR2 SMNVEV (reference sequence). This CDR3 comprises 15 residues. In DNA form, the CDR3 reads TGTGCCAGCAGTCTAGGGGCATTGAGCACAGATACGCAGTATTTT. Translating gives CASSLGALSTDTQYF.

J is TRBJ2-7 and V is TRBV30; D is possibly TRBD1 (6 bases). From germline, CDR1 is GTSNPN and CDR2 SVGIG (reference sequence). The CDR3 runs 12 residues. V lost 4 bases and J lost 6, with 13 bases in between. The CDR3: CAWNTQGGEQYF. CDR3 in DNA: TGTGCCTGGAACACCCAAGGGGGCGAGCAGTACTTC. Based on the CDR3 plus reference TRBV30 and TRBJ2-7, the full variable domain is SQTIHQWPATLVQPVGSPLSLECTVEGTSNPNLYWYRQAAGRGLQLLFYSVGIGQISSEVPQNLSASRPQDRQFILSSKKLLLSDSGFYLCAWNTQGGEQYFGPGTRLTVT.

This clone was seen once. The chain joins TRBV7-6 to TRBJ2-5; D ambiguous. Germline V gives CDR1 SGHVS, CDR2 FNYEAQ. This CDR3 has 15 residues. V was trimmed by 4 bases and J by 4 bases, leaving 16 bases between them. The CDR3 nucleotides are TGTGCCAGCAGCTACTCCACTGGGCTGGGAGAGACCCAGTACTTC. This encodes CASSYSTGLGETQYF.

V and J are TRBV19 and TRBJ1-1; D possibly corresponds to TRBD1 (5 bases). Deletions cut 7 bases from V and 0 bases from J, with 24 bases between. Germline values: CDR1 LNHDA, CDR2 SQIVND (reference sequence). The CDR3 sequence is 18 residues long. CDR3 bases: TGTGCCAGTACCCCCTTTGTCAGGGCAGGGTATATGAACACTGAAGCTTTCTTT. This translates into CASTPFVRAGYMNTEAFF.

The gene calls are TRBV12-5 and TRBJ2-7; perhaps TRBD2 as D (7 bases). The CDR3 contains 13 residues. Germline loops: CDR1 LGHNT, CDR2 FRNRAP. Trimming removed 8 bases from V and 0 bases from J, with 11 bases in between. The CDR3 is CASRGASSYEQYF. The CDR3 DNA follows: TGTGCTAGTCGGGGGGCTTCCTCCTACGAGCAGTACTTC.

CDR3 DNA: TGTGCCAGCAGTTGGCCCCCGGTTTCGGGTGAAAAACTGTTTTTT. Translating gives CASSWPPVSGEKLFF. The chain employs TRBV28 and TRBJ1-4; D is undetermined. Per the germline V gene, CDR1 is MDHEN and CDR2 is SYDVKM. This CDR3 comprises 15 residues. V lost 4 bases to trimming and J lost 7 bases, with 16 bases between them.

The gene calls are TRBV18 and TRBJ1-6, with 7 positions matching TRBD1. CDR3 length: 15 residues. Per the germline V gene, CDR1 is KGHSH and CDR2 is LQKENI. With 3 bases clipped from V and 10 bases from J, the junction kept 9 bases outside the gene matches. CDR3 coding DNA: TGTGCCAGCTCACCTGGGTCGACAGGGCAATCACCCCTCCACTTT. Its translation is CASSPGSTGQSPLHF.

In its sample, this clone was seen once. The gene calls are TRBV7-9 and TRBJ2-7; possibly TRBD1 for D (5 bases). The germline CDR1 and CDR2 sequences are SEHNR and FQNEAQ (reference sequence). There are 12 residues in the CDR3. V shed 4 bases and J shed 3 bases, with 7 bases lying between them. The CDR3 DNA reads as TGTGCCAGCAGCTCCAGGGTCTACGAGCAGTACTTC. Protein product: CASSSRVYEQYF. The whole variable domain, remainder taken from reference TRBV7-9 and TRBJ2-7, is DTGVSQNPRHKITKRGQNVTFRCDPISEHNRLYWYRQTLGQGPEFLTYFQNEAQLEKSRLLSDRFSAERPKGSFSTLEIQRTEQGDSAMYLCASSSRVYEQYFGPGTRLTVT.

The DNA for the CDR3 is TGTGCCTGTCCGGACAGATCTAACTATGGCTACACCTTC. Translation: CACPDRSNYGYTF. The genes are TRBV30 and TRBJ1-2; maybe TRBD1 (6 bases). CDR3 size: 13 residues. The V gene's germline CDR1 is GTSNPN and CDR2 SVGIG (reference sequence). V lost 6 bases and J lost 0, with 11 bases in between.

The genes are TRBV19 and TRBJ1-1; D is undetermined. This CDR3 spans 15 amino acids. V was clipped by 3 bases and J by 1 base, with 12 bases between them. CDR1 is LNHDA and CDR2 is SQIVND in the germline V gene (reference sequence). The chain's CDR3 is CASSIISLGNTEAFF. The CDR3 DNA is TGTGCCAGTAGTATCATAAGTCTCGGGAACACTGAAGCTTTCTTT. The full variable domain, rest sourced from reference TRBV19 and TRBJ1-1, is DGGITQSPKYLFRKEGQNVTLSCEQNLNHDAMYWYRQDPGQGLRLIYYSQIVNDFQKGDIAEGYSVSREKKESFPLTVTSAQKNPTAFYLCASSIISLGNTEAFFGQGTRLTVV.

The chain has TRBV3-1 (or the pseudogene TRBV3-2) and TRBJ2-3; the match to TRBD2 covers 14 bases. The ends lost 4 bases at V and 4 bases at J; junction bases unmatched: 7. This CDR3 comprises 17 residues. The germline gives CDR1 LGHDT, CDR2 YNNKEL (reference sequence). The CDR3 sequence: CASSPGGLAGAPDTQYF. CDR3 sequence (DNA): TGTGCCAGCAGCCCGGGGGGACTAGCGGGAGCCCCAGATACGCAGTATTTT.

This chain links TRBV15 with TRBJ1-1; 8 bases are shared with TRBD1. CDR1 and CDR2 from the germline V gene are LNHNV and YYDKDF (reference sequence). The junction had 6 bases not matched to a gene; V was cut back by 4 bases and J by 11 bases. The CDR3 length is 12 residues. CDR3 nucleotides: TGTGCCACCAGCAATATTGGACAGGGTGCTTTCTTT. This gives the protein CATSNIGQGAFF.

The chain combines TRBV6-5 with TRBJ2-5, with a possible D match to TRBD2 (5 bases). Looked up from germline, CDR1 is MNHEY and CDR2 is SVGAGI. The CDR3 loop spans 14 amino acids. V was pared by 7 bases and J by 6 bases, with 18 bases between. The CDR3 bases are TGTGCCAGCACCCCGGACTTGATCGGACAGACCCAGTACTTC. Protein product: CASTPDLIGQTQYF.

The rearrangement links TRBV27 to TRBJ1-4, with 10 nucleotides matching TRBD1. The junction had 5 bases not matched to a gene; V was cut back by 5 bases and J by 5 bases. Per the germline V gene, CDR1 is MNHEY and CDR2 is SMNVEV (reference sequence). The CDR3 extends over 15 amino acids. The chain's CDR3 is CASSHRDRGNEKLFF. The CDR3 bases are TGTGCCAGCAGTCACCGGGACAGGGGCAATGAAAAACTGTTTTTT.

The genes are TRBV5-4 and TRBJ1-3; D possibly corresponds to TRBD1 (5 bases). V gave up 0 bases and J gave up 6 bases, with 13 bases separating them. CDR1 is SGHNT, CDR2 YYREEE, per germline (reference sequence). The CDR3 covers 15 residues. The CDR3 loop reads CASSLAGGDVNTIYF. CDR3 sequence (DNA): TGTGCCAGCAGCTTGGCAGGCGGGGACGTAAACACCATATATTTT.

The V call is TRBV4-3, the J call TRBJ2-2; D is unclear. Germline lookup yields CDR1 LGHNA and CDR2 YSLEER. V lost 0 bases and J lost 1, with 15 bases in between. The CDR3 totals 18 residues. This chain's CDR3 is CASSQEVTAVLNTGELFF. The CDR3 DNA is TGCGCCAGCAGCCAAGAAGTCACCGCCGTACTGAACACCGGGGAGCTGTTTTTT.

The chain recombines TRBV5-1 with TRBJ2-3; D unresolved. This CDR3 contains 11 residues. Germline CDR1 SGHRS, CDR2 YFSETQ. Trimming left V 4 bases short and J 7 bases short, with 7 bases between. The CDR3: CASSAENTQYF. In DNA, the CDR3 is TGCGCCAGCAGCGCGGAAAATACGCAGTATTTT.